The T cell receptor (beta chain) under discussion was sequenced for a study of blood T cell repertoires in COVID-19. The overall study: The origin of the acute and convalescent COVID-19 samples was the United States, Italy and Spain. PBMCs, B-cell-depleted T cells, or T cells were the source of the cDNA or gDNA that made up the material.

Germline V gene data show CDR1 as MNHEY and CDR2 as SVGAGI. Deletions cut 6 bases from V and 3 bases from J, with 17 bases between. The CDR3 runs to 15 residues. Authors' analysis steps: Amplifying reference gene primers gave estimates of nucleated cell counts. Only in-frame clones appear in the TCRdb table, and some are missing; sequencing was by immunoSEQ multiplex PCR. From that table come the V and J calls and clone size; the DNA was used to work out D and trimming. The sample holds 250,000 to 300,000 clones, 81% seen once. The sample comprised peripheral blood. The V call is TRBV6-5, the J call TRBJ1-1; D ambiguous. The TCR was taken from a woman aged 60-75 years with active or convalescent COVID-19. The CDR3 loop reads CASRPVGGLDTEAFF. The CDR3, as DNA: TGTGCCAGCAGGCCCGTGGGAGGGCTAGACACTGAAGCTTTCTTT.